These T cell receptor beta chains were read from a single sample in a study of blood T cell repertoires in COVID-19. Some clones are missing from TCRdb's copy, which holds only in-frame ones; the method was immunoSEQ multiplex PCR. The sample consists of 200,000 to 250,000 clones, approximately 80% of them appearing once. Sequenced sample: PBMCs or T cells enriched from blood (not recorded which). The receptor set was obtained from a man between 60 and 70 years old who had recovered from COVID-19. Both conserved end residues are part of each CDR3. The D gene is left open where the match is weak. Size is omitted from some rows. Given values are once, few, many or a class for expanded clones.

clone_size: -
j_call: TRBJ1-4
d_call: TRBD1
v_call: TRBV4-3
cdr3_aa: CASSQETGVWEKLFF
cdr3_nt: TGCGCCAGCAGCCAAGAGACAGGGGTTTGGGAAAAACTGTTTTTT

clone_size: -
j_call: TRBJ2-7
d_call: -
v_call: TRBV5-1
cdr3_aa: CASRQTGIGDEQYF
cdr3_nt: TGCGCCAGCAGGCAGACAGGTATAGGAGACGAGCAGTACTTC

clone_size: -
j_call: TRBJ2-2
d_call: TRBD1
v_call: TRBV3-1/TRBV3-2
cdr3_aa: CASSQPDRAGELFF
cdr3_nt: TGTGCCAGCAGCCAACCTGACAGGGCCGGGGAGCTGTTTTTT

clone_size: few
j_call: TRBJ2-1
d_call: TRBD2
v_call: TRBV7-9
cdr3_aa: CASSLPTGRSEQFF
cdr3_nt: TGTGCCAGCAGCCTCCCGACCGGGAGGAGTGAGCAGTTCTTC

clone_size: -
j_call: TRBJ1-2
d_call: TRBD1
v_call: TRBV7-2
cdr3_aa: CASSLGQGTGYTF
cdr3_nt: TGTGCCAGCAGCTTAGGACAGGGAACCGGCTACACCTTC

clone_size: -
j_call: TRBJ2-3
d_call: -
v_call: TRBV7-2
cdr3_aa: CASSLGQAADTQYF
cdr3_nt: TGTGCCAGCAGCTTAGGACAAGCGGCGGATACGCAGTATTTT

clone_size: -
j_call: TRBJ2-1
d_call: TRBD1
v_call: TRBV4-2
cdr3_aa: CASSQVGQGGNEQFF
cdr3_nt: TGTGCCAGCAGCCAAGTGGGACAGGGAGGTAATGAGCAGTTCTTC

clone_size: -
j_call: TRBJ1-6
d_call: TRBD1
v_call: TRBV7-2
cdr3_aa: CASSRPLFGTGSPLHF
cdr3_nt: TGTGCCAGCAGCAGACCGCTTTTCGGGACAGGGAGCCCCCTCCACTTT

clone_size: -
j_call: TRBJ1-3
d_call: TRBD1
v_call: TRBV4-2
cdr3_aa: CASSQEGQAKGNTIYF
cdr3_nt: TGTGCCAGCAGCCAAGAGGGACAGGCCAAGGGAAACACCATATATTTT

clone_size: -
j_call: TRBJ1-1
d_call: -
v_call: TRBV11-1
cdr3_aa: CASSLGQGNTEAFF
cdr3_nt: TGTGCCAGCAGCTTAGGTCAGGGGAACACTGAAGCTTTCTTT

clone_size: -
j_call: TRBJ1-1
d_call: -
v_call: TRBV11-3
cdr3_aa: CASSLGTDGAEAFF
cdr3_nt: TGTGCCAGCAGCTTAGGTACAGACGGGGCTGAAGCTTTCTTT

clone_size: -
j_call: TRBJ1-2
d_call: -
v_call: TRBV15
cdr3_aa: CATSIDTNYGYTF
cdr3_nt: TGTGCCACCAGCATAGATACTAACTATGGCTACACCTTC

clone_size: -
j_call: TRBJ2-7
d_call: TRBD1
v_call: TRBV10-2
cdr3_aa: CASRVQGPSYEQYF
cdr3_nt: TGCGCCAGCAGAGTACAGGGGCCGTCCTACGAGCAGTACTTC

clone_size: -
j_call: TRBJ2-7
d_call: -
v_call: TRBV4-1
cdr3_aa: CASSHGTSYEQYF
cdr3_nt: TGCGCCAGCAGCCATGGGACAAGCTACGAGCAGTACTTC

clone_size: -
j_call: TRBJ2-1
d_call: TRBD1
v_call: TRBV30
cdr3_aa: CAWARDSSSYNEQFF
cdr3_nt: TGTGCCTGGGCTAGGGACAGCAGCTCCTACAATGAGCAGTTCTTC

clone_size: -
j_call: TRBJ2-3
d_call: TRBD1
v_call: TRBV30
cdr3_aa: CAWSQGASTDTQYF
cdr3_nt: TGTGCCTGGAGCCAGGGGGCTAGCACAGATACGCAGTATTTT

clone_size: once
j_call: TRBJ2-7
d_call: -
v_call: TRBV6-5
cdr3_aa: CASSRDNSYEQYF
cdr3_nt: TGTGCCAGCAGTCGCGACAACTCCTACGAGCAGTACTTC

clone_size: -
j_call: TRBJ1-1
d_call: -
v_call: TRBV29-1
cdr3_aa: CRAGEHTEAFF
cdr3_nt: TGCAGGGCAGGGGAACACACTGAAGCTTTCTTT

clone_size: -
j_call: TRBJ1-3
d_call: -
v_call: TRBV27
cdr3_aa: CASSLSGYGQRSGNTIYF
cdr3_nt: TGTGCCAGCAGTTTATCGGGCTATGGACAGCGCTCTGGAAACACCATATATTTT

clone_size: few
j_call: TRBJ1-2
d_call: -
v_call: TRBV7-9
cdr3_aa: CASGGTGAGYTF
cdr3_nt: TGTGCCAGCGGTGGGACTGGGGCTGGCTACACCTTC

clone_size: -
j_call: TRBJ2-3
d_call: TRBD1
v_call: TRBV5-6
cdr3_aa: CASSLAWVGQGAGRDTQYF
cdr3_nt: TGTGCCAGCAGCTTGGCTTGGGTAGGACAGGGGGCGGGGAGAGATACGCAGTATTTT

clone_size: -
j_call: TRBJ2-1
d_call: TRBD1
v_call: TRBV25-1
cdr3_aa: CASGPSGQGRDEQFF
cdr3_nt: TGTGCCAGCGGCCCCTCCGGACAGGGGAGGGATGAGCAGTTCTTC

clone_size: once
j_call: TRBJ2-1
d_call: -
v_call: TRBV5-5
cdr3_aa: CASSSTVYNEQFF
cdr3_nt: TGTGCCAGCAGCTCGACAGTTTACAATGAGCAGTTCTTC

clone_size: -
j_call: TRBJ2-7
d_call: TRBD1
v_call: TRBV6-5
cdr3_aa: CASRRGQGVYEQYF
cdr3_nt: TGTGCCAGCAGAAGGGGACAGGGGGTCTACGAGCAGTACTTC

clone_size: -
j_call: TRBJ2-5
d_call: TRBD1
v_call: TRBV29-1
cdr3_aa: CSAGGDRVVETQYF
cdr3_nt: TGCAGCGCCGGTGGGGACAGGGTTGTAGAGACCCAGTACTTC

clone_size: -
j_call: TRBJ1-6
d_call: TRBD1
v_call: TRBV25-1
cdr3_aa: CASSGTGGVGSPLHF
cdr3_nt: TGTGCCAGCAGTGGAACAGGGGGAGTTGGTTCACCCCTCCACTTT

clone_size: -
j_call: TRBJ2-4
d_call: TRBD1
v_call: TRBV5-1
cdr3_aa: CASSFGQEFSFDKNIQYF
cdr3_nt: TGCGCCAGCAGCTTTGGACAGGAGTTTTCTTTCGACAAAAACATTCAGTACTTC

clone_size: -
j_call: TRBJ2-1
d_call: TRBD2
v_call: TRBV19
cdr3_aa: CASSMGLAGPTREQFF
cdr3_nt: TGTGCCAGTAGTATGGGGCTAGCGGGACCTACACGTGAGCAGTTCTTC

clone_size: -
j_call: TRBJ1-6
d_call: -
v_call: TRBV5-6
cdr3_aa: CASSLTPNNSPLHF
cdr3_nt: TGTGCCAGCAGCTTGACACCCAATAATTCACCCCTCCACTTT

clone_size: -
j_call: TRBJ1-5
d_call: TRBD1
v_call: TRBV4-1
cdr3_aa: CASSQDPLGQGVNQPQHF
cdr3_nt: TGCGCCAGCAGCCAAGATCCATTGGGACAGGGGGTTAATCAGCCCCAGCATTTT

clone_size: -
j_call: TRBJ1-5
d_call: -
v_call: TRBV19
cdr3_aa: CAIARGEGQPQHF
cdr3_nt: TGTGCCATCGCCCGGGGGGAAGGCCAGCCCCAGCATTTT